The clone carrying this T cell receptor (beta chain) is a singleton in its sample. V gave up 4 bases and J gave up 2 bases; unmatched junction bases: 10. Germline values: CDR1 LNHNV, CDR2 YYDKDF (reference sequence). The CDR3 runs 16 residues. The data were produced by immunoSEQ multiplex PCR, yet TCRdb's version contains in-frame clones alone and is incomplete. The sample holds under 40,000 clones, roughly 92% seen once. This sample was taken from a study of T cell changes during pregnancy in multiple sclerosis. V gene TRBV15 combines with J gene TRBJ1-2, with TRBD1 matching over 7 bases. This receptor was obtained from a female donor in good health, enrolled as a control in a pregnancy study. The sequencing used CD4+ T cells from peripheral blood mononuclear cells, collected in the third trimester of pregnancy. DNA of the CDR3: TGTGCCACCAGCAAAGCACCGGGACAGTCCAACTATGGCTACACCTTC. This translates into CATSKAPGQSNYGYTF.